Following are 2 T cell receptor beta chains from one sample sequenced in a study of blood T cell repertoires in COVID-19. Sequencing used immunoSEQ multiplex PCR; TCRdb keeps in-frame clones, though not all of them. This table has about 270,000 clones, 89% appearing once. What was sequenced was peripheral blood. The receptors stem from a man in his fifties or sixties with acute or convalescent COVID-19.

The chain is built from TRBV7-8 and TRBJ2-3; 8 bases align to TRBD2. Germline CDR1 and CDR2: SGHVS and FQNEAQ. This CDR3 region has 13 residues. V shed 5 bases and J 5 bases; nucleotides not matched to a gene: 3. CDR3 coding DNA: TGTGCCAGCAGCCGGGGGGGTCGAGATACGCAGTATTTT. It codes for CASSRGGRDTQYF. Full variable domain (remainder filled in from reference TRBV7-8 and TRBJ2-3): GAGVSQSPRYKVAKRGQDVALRCDPISGHVSLFWYQQALGQGPEFLTYFQNEAQLDKSGLPSDRFFAERPEGSVSTLKIQRTQQEDSAVYLCASSRGGRDTQYFGPGTRLTVL.

The genes are TRBV30 and TRBJ2-7; 7 positions match TRBD2. Unmatched junction bases numbered 2, after V lost 0 bases and J lost 0 bases. CDR1 is GTSNPN, CDR2 SVGIG, per germline (reference sequence). The length of the CDR3 is 14 residues. The CDR3 spells CAWSVGGSSYEQYF. The CDR3 bases are TGTGCCTGGAGTGTGGGGGGGAGCTCCTACGAGCAGTACTTC.